The 26 T cell receptor beta chains below all came from one sample that was sequenced in a study of Ad26.COV2.S vaccination and SARS-CoV-2 variants. Sequencing used immunoSEQ multiplex PCR; TCRdb keeps in-frame clones, though not all of them. The sample has approximately 420,000 clones, approximately 87% seen once. The treatment is: about 20 received Ad26.COV2.S at low or high dose, single or two shots; 5 received placebo; per-sample allocation not given. Sampling was done on day 63 after the first vaccine or placebo injection. The sample here was peripheral blood, taken in a trial of Ad26.COV2.S vaccine versus placebo. These receptors all stem from a person aged 18-65 years who received the Ad26.COV2.S COVID-19 vaccine or a placebo.

J is TRBJ1-6 and V is TRBV18; D possibly corresponds to TRBD1 (6 bases). Trimming shortened V by 6 bases and J by 8 bases, and 11 bases separated the two germline ends. Looked up from germline, CDR1 is KGHSH and CDR2 is LQKENI. This CDR3 comprises 13 residues. The CDR3 here is CASSQGLDSPLHF. The CDR3 nucleotides are TGTGCCAGCTCCCAGGGGCTGGATTCACCCCTCCACTTT.

V and J are TRBV28 and TRBJ2-5, with 11 bases fitting TRBD1. Germline loops: CDR1 MDHEN, CDR2 SYDVKM. CDR3 size: 15 residues. The J segment lost 1 base and the V segment lost 10 bases, leaving 8 bases of the junction unmatched. This CDR3 reads CAISRGTGGQETQYF. CDR3 in DNA: TGTGCCATCTCCCGAGGGACAGGGGGCCAAGAGACCCAGTACTTC.

The V and J genes are TRBV3-1 (or the pseudogene TRBV3-2) and TRBJ2-6; 10 bases align to TRBD2. The CDR3 spans 20 residues. Looked up from germline, CDR1 is LGHDT and CDR2 is YNNKEL (reference sequence). V dropped 0 bases and J dropped 0; count of bases not matched to a gene: 8. CDR3 nucleotide sequence: TGTGCCAGCAGCCAAGAGAATAGCGGGGGGCCGAGCTCTGGGGCCAACGTCCTGACTTTC. Protein product: CASSQENSGGPSSGANVLTF.

J is TRBJ2-3 and V is TRBV2; 8 bases are shared with TRBD1. CDR3 length: 15 amino acids. After removal of 6 bases from V and 6 bases from J, the junction contained 11 bases not matched to a gene. From germline, CDR1 is SNHLY and CDR2 FYNNEI. CDR3 nucleotides: TGTGCCAGCAGGGGCGGGACAGGACTCCCGGATACGCAGTATTTT. This gives the protein CASRGGTGLPDTQYF. The full variable domain, its missing parts supplied by reference TRBV2 and TRBJ2-3, is EPEVTQTPSHQVTQMGQEVILRCVPISNHLYFYWYRQILGQKVEFLVSFYNNEISEKSEIFDDQFSVERPDGSNFTLKIRSTKLEDSAMYFCASRGGTGLPDTQYFGPGTRLTVL.

The genes are TRBV7-3 and TRBJ1-1; D gene ambiguous. CDR3 size: 15 residues. Germline V gene lookup returns CDR1 SGHTA and CDR2 FQGTGA. The V end lost 3 bases, the J end lost 1 base, and 12 bases lay between the germline ends. The CDR3 spells CASSLEAAPNTEAFF. CDR3 in DNA: TGTGCCAGCAGCTTGGAGGCAGCCCCGAACACTGAAGCTTTCTTT.

The gene calls are TRBV30 and TRBJ1-6; D gene unclear. Germline lookup yields CDR1 GTSNPN and CDR2 SVGIG (reference sequence). V lost 2 bases, J lost 8 bases, and 7 bases lay in between. The CDR3 covers 12 residues. The CDR3 DNA follows: TGTGCCTGGAGTCGCCTCGATTCACCCCTCCACTTT. The encoded protein is CAWSRLDSPLHF. Together with reference TRBV30 and TRBJ1-6, the CDR3 gives the full variable domain: SQTIHQWPATLVQPVGSPLSLECTVEGTSNPNLYWYRQAAGRGLQLLFYSVGIGQISSEVPQNLSASRPQDRQFILSSKKLLLSDSGFYLCAWSRLDSPLHFGNGTRLTVT.

The rearrangement joins TRBV6-5 to TRBJ1-3, with 7 positions matching TRBD1. J gave up 1 base and V 6 bases, and 3 bases lay outside the gene matches. Germline V gives CDR1 MNHEY, CDR2 SVGAGI. The length of the CDR3 is 14 residues. The CDR3 sequence is CASSPTGSGNTIYF. The CDR3 DNA follows: TGTGCCAGCAGCCCGACAGGGTCTGGAAACACCATATATTTT.

The chain employs TRBV13 and TRBJ2-2; possible D gene TRBD2, 6 bases. Trimming cost V 6 bases and J 3 bases, with 11 bases left between them. The CDR3 is made up of 14 amino acids. Germline CDR1 reads PRHDT; CDR2 reads FYEKMQ (reference sequence). The CDR3 reads CASRRGGYTGELFF. The DNA of the CDR3 is TGTGCCAGCAGGAGGGGAGGCTACACCGGGGAGCTGTTTTTT.

V and J are TRBV28 and TRBJ2-5, with D perhaps matching TRBD1 (6 bases). The germline V gene encodes CDR1 MDHEN and CDR2 SYDVKM. There are 15 residues in the CDR3. The V end lost 4 bases, the J end lost 6 bases, and 18 bases lay between the germline ends. In DNA, the CDR3 is TGTGCCAGCAGTTCCTCCGGCAGGGGAGAGAAGACCCAGTACTTC. It is translated as CASSSSGRGEKTQYF. Full variable domain (rest looked up from reference TRBV28 and TRBJ2-5): DVKVTQSSRYLVKRTGEKVFLECVQDMDHENMFWYRQDPGLGLRLIYFSYDVKMKEKGDIPEGYSVSREKKERFSLILESASTNQTSMYLCASSSSGRGEKTQYFGPGTRLLVL.

V usage is TRBV7-2 and J usage is TRBJ2-3; D may match TRBD1 or TRBD2 (5 bases each). Germline loops: CDR1 SGHTA, CDR2 FQGNSA. The V end lost 5 bases, the J end lost 0 bases, and 12 bases lay between the germline ends. The CDR3 is 15 amino acids. The CDR3 spells CASSTEGSSTDTQYF. In DNA, the CDR3 is TGTGCCAGCAGCACTGAGGGGTCTAGCACAGATACGCAGTATTTT.

The chain links TRBV5-4 to TRBJ2-7; TRBD2 might be the D (5 bases). V was pared by 2 bases and J by 0 bases, with 12 bases between. Germline V gene lookup returns CDR1 SGHNT and CDR2 YYREEE (reference sequence). This CDR3 comprises 15 residues. CDR3 loop: CASSFATGSSYEQYF. The CDR3 bases are TGTGCCAGCAGCTTTGCGACTGGGAGCTCCTACGAGCAGTACTTC.

The chain uses TRBV13 and TRBJ1-1; perhaps TRBD1 as D (6 bases). Trimming shortened V by 3 bases and J by 0 bases, and 14 bases separated the two germline ends. This CDR3 has 16 amino acids. Germline values: CDR1 PRHDT, CDR2 FYEKMQ (reference sequence). For the CDR3, the DNA is TGTGCCAGCAGCTTCGGTACAGGGCCCATGAACACTGAAGCTTTCTTT. Encoded protein: CASSFGTGPMNTEAFF.

This rearrangement joins TRBV2 to TRBJ2-3, with TRBD1 matching 9 bases. The V segment lost 4 bases and the J segment 3 bases; nucleotides outside the gene matches: 11. CDR3 length: 17 amino acids. Germline loops: CDR1 SNHLY, CDR2 FYNNEI. The CDR3 region has the DNA TGTGCCAGCAGTGTCAGCAGGGGGACAGGGAGGACAGATACGCAGTATTTT. Protein product: CASSVSRGTGRTDTQYF.

A single count supports this clone. The chain uses TRBV11-2 and TRBJ2-5; 8 bases are shared with TRBD1. The germline V gene has CDR1 SGHAT and CDR2 FQNNGV. This CDR3 spans 16 amino acids. The junction had 10 bases not matched to a gene; V was cut back by 6 bases and J by 1 base. The CDR3 spells CASRFPGTGRQETQYF. The CDR3 DNA follows: TGTGCCAGCAGATTCCCCGGGACAGGTCGCCAAGAGACCCAGTACTTC.

This chain connects TRBV20-1 to TRBJ2-3, with D perhaps matching TRBD2 (6 bases). The V end lost 3 bases, the J end lost 1 base, and 8 bases lay between the germline ends. The CDR3 extends over 13 amino acids. Germline lookup yields CDR1 DFQATT and CDR2 SNEGSKA (reference sequence). The CDR3 sequence is CSASSGGTDTQYF. The CDR3 DNA reads as TGCAGTGCTAGTTCGGGGGGCACAGATACGCAGTATTTT.

The chain combines TRBV19 with TRBJ2-1; TRBD1 aligns across 9 bases. This CDR3 has 15 amino acids. The germline V gene has CDR1 LNHDA and CDR2 SQIVND (reference sequence). V was clipped by 3 bases and J by 7 bases; unmatched bases: 7. The CDR3 DNA reads as TGTGCCAGTAGTATCGAAGCGACAGGGGGGAATGAGCAGTTCTTC. The encoded protein is CASSIEATGGNEQFF.

The CDR3 protein is CASRRTSGTYEQYF. The CDR3 DNA sequence: TGTGCCAGCAGAAGGACTAGCGGAACCTACGAGCAGTACTTC. V usage is TRBV27 and J usage is TRBJ2-7; 10 bases are a match to TRBD2. V gave up 6 bases and J gave up 2 bases; unmatched junction bases: 4. Germline assignment: CDR1 MNHEY and CDR2 SMNVEV (reference sequence). CDR3 length: 14 residues.

The V and J genes are TRBV11-2 and TRBJ2-1; D unresolved. Germline lookup yields CDR1 SGHAT and CDR2 FQNNGV. The germline V and J ends were trimmed by 5 bases and 2 bases, with 16 bases remaining between them. CDR3 length: 16 residues. The CDR3 protein is CASSRRPPGPYNEQFF. DNA for the CDR3: TGTGCCAGCAGCCGCCGACCCCCTGGGCCCTACAATGAGCAGTTCTTC. The full variable domain, with the rest looked up from reference TRBV11-2 and TRBJ2-1, is EAGVAQSPRYKIIEKRQSVAFWCNPISGHATLYWYQQILGQGPKLLIQFQNNGVVDDSQLPKDRFSAERLKGVDSTLKIQPAKLEDSAVYLCASSRRPPGPYNEQFFGPGTRLTVL.

The J gene is TRBJ2-4, the V gene TRBV5-4; 8 bases match TRBD1. The CDR3 is 15 amino acids. Germline CDR1 reads SGHNT; CDR2 reads YYREEE (reference sequence). V was clipped by 2 bases and J by 8 bases; unmatched bases: 9. CDR3 nucleotide sequence: TGTGCCAGCAGCTTTACAGGGGGTTTAGGAGACATTCAGTACTTC. Translation: CASSFTGGLGDIQYF.

The V call is TRBV7-3, the J call TRBJ1-5, with 7 bases identical to TRBD1. Germline CDR1 is SGHTA and CDR2 is FQGTGA. The CDR3 runs 16 residues. Trimming at V came to 5 bases and at J to 2 bases, leaving 9 bases not matched to a gene. CDR3: CASSVQGVIGNQPQHF. CDR3 nucleotide sequence: TGTGCCAGCAGCGTCCAGGGGGTAATTGGCAATCAGCCCCAGCATTTT.

The sample holds one count of this clone. The V and J genes are TRBV2 and TRBJ1-6; D is unresolved. CDR3 length: 15 residues. Trimming took 6 bases from V and 7 from J, leaving 16 bases between them. CDR1 and CDR2 from the germline V gene are SNHLY and FYNNEI. CDR3 in amino acids: CASSRKGRQNSPLHF. The CDR3 coding sequence is TGTGCCAGCAGCCGCAAAGGGCGGCAGAATTCACCCCTCCACTTT.

This sequence joins TRBV3-1 (or the pseudogene TRBV3-2) and TRBJ2-7; tentative D call: TRBD2 (5 bases). The V end was cut by 3 bases, the J end by 5 bases, with 11 bases between. The CDR3 has 13 residues. Per the germline V gene, CDR1 is LGHDT and CDR2 is YNNKEL (reference sequence). The CDR3 nucleotides are TGTGCCAGCAGCCATCGGAGGTCCCACGAGCAGTACTTC. Encoded protein: CASSHRRSHEQYF.

This chain uses TRBV19 with TRBJ2-3; the D call may be TRBD1 or TRBD2 (5 bases each). The V gene's germline CDR1 is LNHDA and CDR2 SQIVND (reference sequence). The V and J ends lost 5 bases and 2 bases respectively, with 14 bases between them. This CDR3 is 15 amino acids long. The CDR3 DNA sequence: TGTGCCAGTAGTCTCAGGGAGTTGCACACAGATACGCAGTATTTT. Translated, it gives CASSLRELHTDTQYF.

The rearrangement links TRBV19 to TRBJ1-1; 12 nucleotides align to TRBD1. V was clipped by 4 bases and J by 5 bases; unmatched bases: 14. This CDR3 has 18 residues. CDR1 is LNHDA, CDR2 SQIVND, per germline (reference sequence). In DNA, the CDR3 is TGTGCCAGTAGTACCCTCCGGGACAGGGGGCGCGGGGGGACTGAAGCTTTCTTT. This translates into CASSTLRDRGRGGTEAFF. Drawing the rest from reference TRBV19 and TRBJ1-1, the complete variable domain is DGGITQSPKYLFRKEGQNVTLSCEQNLNHDAMYWYRQDPGQGLRLIYYSQIVNDFQKGDIAEGYSVSREKKESFPLTVTSAQKNPTAFYLCASSTLRDRGRGGTEAFFGQGTRLTVV.

The CDR3 DNA reads as TGTGCCAGTAGGGGGACGGCACCCCCTGGGGCCAACGTCCTGACTTTC. This encodes CASRGTAPPGANVLTF. This chain joins TRBV19 and TRBJ2-6; D could derive from TRBD1 or TRBD2 (5 bases each). Germline V gives CDR1 LNHDA, CDR2 SQIVND (reference sequence). The V end was cut by 6 bases, the J end by 2 bases, with 14 bases between. The length of the CDR3 is 16 residues.

This clone was picked up one time. The chain uses TRBV11-1 and TRBJ2-7; either TRBD1 or TRBD2 may fit D (5 bases each). CDR1 and CDR2 (germline): SGHAT, FQDESV (reference sequence). This CDR3 has 15 residues. Trimming shortened V by 2 bases and J by 2 bases, and 13 bases separated the two germline ends. The CDR3 spells CASSLTTGLPYEQYF. CDR3 nucleotide sequence: TGTGCCAGCAGCTTAACTACGGGGCTTCCCTACGAGCAGTACTTC.